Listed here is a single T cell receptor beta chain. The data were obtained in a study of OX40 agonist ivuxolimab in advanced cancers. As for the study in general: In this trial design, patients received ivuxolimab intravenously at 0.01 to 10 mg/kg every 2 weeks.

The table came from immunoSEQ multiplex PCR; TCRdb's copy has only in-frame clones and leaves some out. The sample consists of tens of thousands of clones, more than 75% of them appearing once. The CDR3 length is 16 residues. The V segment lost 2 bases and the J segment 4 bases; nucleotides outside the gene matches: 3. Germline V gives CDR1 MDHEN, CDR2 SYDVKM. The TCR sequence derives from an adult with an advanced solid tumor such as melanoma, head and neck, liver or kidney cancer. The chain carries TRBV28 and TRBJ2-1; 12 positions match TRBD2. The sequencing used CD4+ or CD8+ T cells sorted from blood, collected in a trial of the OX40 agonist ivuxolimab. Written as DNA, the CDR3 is TGTGCCAGCAGTTTAGCAGGACTAGCGGGATACAATGAGCAGTTCTTC. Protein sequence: CASSLAGLAGYNEQFF. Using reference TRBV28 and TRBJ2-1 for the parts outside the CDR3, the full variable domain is DVKVTQSSRYLVKRTGEKVFLECVQDMDHENMFWYRQDPGLGLRLIYFSYDVKMKEKGDIPEGYSVSREKKERFSLILESASTNQTSMYLCASSLAGLAGYNEQFFGPGTRLTVL.